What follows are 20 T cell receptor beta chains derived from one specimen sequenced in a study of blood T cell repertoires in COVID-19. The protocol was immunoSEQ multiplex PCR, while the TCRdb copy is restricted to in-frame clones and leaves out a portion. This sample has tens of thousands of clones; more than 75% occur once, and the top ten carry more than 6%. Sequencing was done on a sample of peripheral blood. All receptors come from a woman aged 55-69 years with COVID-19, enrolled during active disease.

For the CDR3, the DNA is TGTGCCAGTAGTATGGATATAACAGGAATGGGGGGGGAGCTGTTTTTT. Protein sequence: CASSMDITGMGGELFF. The V and J genes are TRBV19 and TRBJ2-2; D is possibly TRBD1 (5 bases). Germline V lookup: CDR1 LNHDA, CDR2 SQIVND (reference sequence). V dropped 3 bases and J dropped 8 bases, with 19 bases sitting between them. The CDR3 loop spans 16 amino acids.

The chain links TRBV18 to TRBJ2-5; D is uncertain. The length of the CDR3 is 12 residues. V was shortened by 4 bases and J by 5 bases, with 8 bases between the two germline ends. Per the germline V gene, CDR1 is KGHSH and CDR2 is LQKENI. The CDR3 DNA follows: TGTGCCAGCTCACTTAGGCGGGAGACCCAGTACTTC. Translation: CASSLRRETQYF.

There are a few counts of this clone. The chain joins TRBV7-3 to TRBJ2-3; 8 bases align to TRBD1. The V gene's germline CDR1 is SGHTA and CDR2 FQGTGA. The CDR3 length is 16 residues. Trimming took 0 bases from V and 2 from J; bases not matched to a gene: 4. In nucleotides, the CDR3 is TGTGCCAGCAGCTTAACTAGGACAGGGATCACAGATACGCAGTATTTT. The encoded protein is CASSLTRTGITDTQYF.

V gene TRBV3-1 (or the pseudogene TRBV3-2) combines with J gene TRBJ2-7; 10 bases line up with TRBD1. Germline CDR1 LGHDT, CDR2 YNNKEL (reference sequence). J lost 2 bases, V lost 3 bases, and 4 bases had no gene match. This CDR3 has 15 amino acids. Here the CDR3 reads CASSHGTGAAYEQYF. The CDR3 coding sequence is TGTGCCAGCAGCCATGGGACAGGGGCGGCCTACGAGCAGTACTTC.

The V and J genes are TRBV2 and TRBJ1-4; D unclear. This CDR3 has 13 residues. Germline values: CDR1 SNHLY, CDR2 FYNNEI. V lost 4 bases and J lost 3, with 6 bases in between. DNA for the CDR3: TGTGCCAGCAGTGGCAGTTCTAATGAAAAACTGTTTTTT. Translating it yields CASSGSSNEKLFF. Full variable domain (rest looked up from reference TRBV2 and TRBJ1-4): EPEVTQTPSHQVTQMGQEVILRCVPISNHLYFYWYRQILGQKVEFLVSFYNNEISEKSEIFDDQFSVERPDGSNFTLKIRSTKLEDSAMYFCASSGSSNEKLFFGSGTQLSVL.

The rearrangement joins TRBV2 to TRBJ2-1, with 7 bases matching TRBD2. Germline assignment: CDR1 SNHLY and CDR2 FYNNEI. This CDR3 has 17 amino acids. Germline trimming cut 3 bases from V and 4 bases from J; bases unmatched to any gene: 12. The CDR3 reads CASSDFGAGALYNEQFF. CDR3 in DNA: TGTGCCAGCAGTGATTTTGGGGCGGGAGCACTTTACAATGAGCAGTTCTTC.

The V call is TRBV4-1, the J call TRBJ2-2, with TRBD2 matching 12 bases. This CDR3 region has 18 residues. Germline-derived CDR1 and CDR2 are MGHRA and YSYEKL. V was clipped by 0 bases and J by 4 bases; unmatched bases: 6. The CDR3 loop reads CASSQDSLAGGSTGELFF. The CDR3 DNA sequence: TGCGCCAGCAGCCAAGATTCACTAGCGGGAGGCAGCACCGGGGAGCTGTTTTTT.

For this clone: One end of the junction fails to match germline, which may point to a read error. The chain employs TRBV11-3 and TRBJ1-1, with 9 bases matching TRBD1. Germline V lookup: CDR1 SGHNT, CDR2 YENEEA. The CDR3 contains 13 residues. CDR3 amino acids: CASSFLGQGLPKF. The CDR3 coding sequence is TGTGCCAGCAGCTTCCTCGGACAGGGGTTACCGAAATTT.

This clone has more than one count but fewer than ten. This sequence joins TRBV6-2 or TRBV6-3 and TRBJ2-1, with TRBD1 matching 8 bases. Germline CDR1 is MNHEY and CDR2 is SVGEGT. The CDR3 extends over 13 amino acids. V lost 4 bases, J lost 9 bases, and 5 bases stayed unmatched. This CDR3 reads CASSWGQAGEQFF. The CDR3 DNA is TGTGCCAGCAGTTGGGGACAGGCTGGTGAGCAGTTCTTC.

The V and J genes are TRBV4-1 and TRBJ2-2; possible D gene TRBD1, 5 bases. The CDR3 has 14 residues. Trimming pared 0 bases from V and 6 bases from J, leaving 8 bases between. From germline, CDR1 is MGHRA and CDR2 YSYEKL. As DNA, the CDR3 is TGCGCCAGCAGCCAAGATCCAGGGCCCGGGGAGCTGTTTTTT. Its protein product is CASSQDPGPGELFF.

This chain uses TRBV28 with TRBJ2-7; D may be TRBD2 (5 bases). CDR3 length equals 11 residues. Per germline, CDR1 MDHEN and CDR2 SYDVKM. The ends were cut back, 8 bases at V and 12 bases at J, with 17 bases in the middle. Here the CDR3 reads CASFGDLSPYF. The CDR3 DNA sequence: TGTGCCAGCTTCGGGGATTTGAGTCCGTACTTC.

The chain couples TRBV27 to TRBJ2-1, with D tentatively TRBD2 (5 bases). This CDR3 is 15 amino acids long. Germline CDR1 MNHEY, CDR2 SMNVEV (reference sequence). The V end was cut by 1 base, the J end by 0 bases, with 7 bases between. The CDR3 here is CASSLLGSSYNEQFF. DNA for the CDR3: TGTGCCAGCAGTTTATTAGGGAGCTCCTACAATGAGCAGTTCTTC.

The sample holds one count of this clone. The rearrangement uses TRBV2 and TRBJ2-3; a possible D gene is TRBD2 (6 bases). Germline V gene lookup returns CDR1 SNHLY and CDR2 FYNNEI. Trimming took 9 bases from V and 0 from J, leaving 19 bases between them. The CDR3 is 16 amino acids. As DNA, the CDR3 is TGTGCCAGGGATGGGGGGACGGATCCTAGCACAGATACGCAGTATTTT. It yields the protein CARDGGTDPSTDTQYF.

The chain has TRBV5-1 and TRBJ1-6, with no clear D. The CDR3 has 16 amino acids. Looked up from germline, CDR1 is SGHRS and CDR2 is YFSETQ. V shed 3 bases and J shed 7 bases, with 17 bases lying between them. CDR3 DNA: TGCGCCAGCAGCTCAGTAGGCGGCGTGGAGAATTCACCCCTCCACTTT. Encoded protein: CASSSVGGVENSPLHF.

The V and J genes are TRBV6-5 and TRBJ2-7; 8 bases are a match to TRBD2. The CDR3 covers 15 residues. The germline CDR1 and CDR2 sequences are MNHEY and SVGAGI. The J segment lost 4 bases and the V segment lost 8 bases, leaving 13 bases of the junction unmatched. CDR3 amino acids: CASLKTGGSPYEQYF. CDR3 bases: TGTGCCAGCTTAAAAACGGGAGGGTCCCCATACGAGCAGTACTTC.

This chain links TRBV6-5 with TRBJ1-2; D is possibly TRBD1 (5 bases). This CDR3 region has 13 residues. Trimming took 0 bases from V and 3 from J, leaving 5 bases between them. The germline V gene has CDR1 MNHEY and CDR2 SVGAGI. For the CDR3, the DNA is TGTGCCAGCAGTTACTCGACAGACTATGGCTACACCTTC. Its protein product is CASSYSTDYGYTF.

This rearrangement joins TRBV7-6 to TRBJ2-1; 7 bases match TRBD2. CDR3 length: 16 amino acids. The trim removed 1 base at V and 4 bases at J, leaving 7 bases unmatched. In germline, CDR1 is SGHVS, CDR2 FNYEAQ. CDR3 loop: CASSLGVAGLYNEQFF. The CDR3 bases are TGTGCCAGCAGCTTAGGGGTAGCGGGTCTATACAATGAGCAGTTCTTC.

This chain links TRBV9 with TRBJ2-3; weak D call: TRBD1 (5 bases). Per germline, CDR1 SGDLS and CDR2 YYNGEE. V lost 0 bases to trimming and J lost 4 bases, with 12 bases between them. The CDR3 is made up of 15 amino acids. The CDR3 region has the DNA TGTGCCAGCAGCGTAGTAGGTCAGGGCCCAGATACGCAGTATTTT. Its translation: CASSVVGQGPDTQYF.

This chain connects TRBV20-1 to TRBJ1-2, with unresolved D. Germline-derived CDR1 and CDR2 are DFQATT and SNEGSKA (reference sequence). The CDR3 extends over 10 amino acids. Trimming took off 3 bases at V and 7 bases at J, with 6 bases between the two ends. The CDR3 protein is CSASSSGYTF. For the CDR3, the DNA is TGCAGTGCTAGTTCCAGTGGCTACACCTTC.

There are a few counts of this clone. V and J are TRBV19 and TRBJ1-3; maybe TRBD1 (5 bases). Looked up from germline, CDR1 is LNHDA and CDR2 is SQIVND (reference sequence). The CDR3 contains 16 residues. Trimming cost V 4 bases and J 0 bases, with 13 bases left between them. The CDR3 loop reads CASSRRQIDSGNTIYF. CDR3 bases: TGTGCCAGTAGTAGACGACAGATAGACTCTGGAAACACCATATATTTT.